This TCR beta chain was identified during a study of blood T cell repertoires in COVID-19. About the study: Samples representing acute and convalescent COVID-19 were sourced from the United States, Italy and Spain.

This study enrolled people aged roughly 18 to 90 from about 24 US geographic areas. Participants' reported clinical history set cohort assignment. CDR1 LGHDT and CDR2 YNNKEL come from the germline V gene (reference sequence). V shed 4 bases, J shed 6 bases, and the junction held 5 bases outside the gene matches. This CDR3 is built from 15 residues. Clones were sequenced by immunoSEQ multiplex PCR, and TCRdb holds only the in-frame ones, with some missing. The data show 150,000 to 200,000 clones, with 75% to 85% seen just once and roughly 6% held by the top ten. This clone was recorded a few times. This chain uses TRBV3-1 (or the pseudogene TRBV3-2) with TRBJ1-5; 11 bases align to TRBD1. This sequence was found in a man aged 40-49 years who had recovered from COVID-19. The specimen was PBMCs or T cells enriched from blood (not recorded which). In DNA form, the CDR3 reads TGTGCCAGCAGCCGCTCGGGACAGGGGGGTCAGCCCCAGCATTTT. This translates into CASSRSGQGGQPQHF.